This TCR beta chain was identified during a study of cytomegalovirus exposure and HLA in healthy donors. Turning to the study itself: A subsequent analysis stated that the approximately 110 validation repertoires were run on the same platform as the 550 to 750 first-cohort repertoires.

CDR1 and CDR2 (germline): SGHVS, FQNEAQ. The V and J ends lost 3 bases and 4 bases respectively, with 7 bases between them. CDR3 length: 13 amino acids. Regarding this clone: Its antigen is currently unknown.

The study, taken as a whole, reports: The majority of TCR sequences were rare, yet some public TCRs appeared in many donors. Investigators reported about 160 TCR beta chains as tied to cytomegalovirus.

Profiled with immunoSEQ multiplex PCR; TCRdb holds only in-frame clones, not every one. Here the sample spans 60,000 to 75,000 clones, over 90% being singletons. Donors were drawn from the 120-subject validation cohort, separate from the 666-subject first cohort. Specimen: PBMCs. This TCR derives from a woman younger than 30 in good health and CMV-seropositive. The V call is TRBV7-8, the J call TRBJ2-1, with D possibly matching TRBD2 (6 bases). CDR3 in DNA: TGTGCCAGCAGCTTGGGACTGTACAATGAGCAGTTCTTC. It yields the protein CASSLGLYNEQFF. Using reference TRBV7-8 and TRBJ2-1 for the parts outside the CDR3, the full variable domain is GAGVSQSPRYKVAKRGQDVALRCDPISGHVSLFWYQQALGQGPEFLTYFQNEAQLDKSGLPSDRFFAERPEGSVSTLKIQRTQQEDSAVYLCASSLGLYNEQFFGPGTRLTVL.